Shown below are 7 T cell receptor beta chains from a single sample sequenced in a study of blood T cell repertoires in COVID-19 (dated by TCRdb to 2019 to 2021). Library preparation employed the immunoSEQ multiplex PCR assay. Entries here come from immuneACCESS through TCRdb and include only in-frame sequences with V and J called. Some clones fail to appear in such tables; in the studies checked, an unresolved V gene covers under half of the shortfall, and the cause of the remainder is unknown. The sample profile shows approximately 170,000 clones; roughly 84% of them were found once. Approximately 3% of the sample is in the top ten clones. Specimen: PBMCs or T cells enriched from blood (not recorded which). Every receptor here comes from a young woman who had recovered from COVID-19.

V and J are TRBV28 and TRBJ1-2; perhaps TRBD1 as D (6 bases). Germline V gene sequence: CDR1 MDHEN, CDR2 SYDVKM. This CDR3 region has 14 residues. Between the trimmed V and J ends, which lost 6 bases and 8 bases, there was a span of 19 bases. The CDR3 reads CASRVRQGTRGYTF. The DNA of the CDR3 is TGTGCCAGCAGGGTGAGGCAGGGGACGAGGGGCTACACCTTC.

The CDR3: CASSSLRGSYNEQFF. DNA for the CDR3: TGTGCCAGCAGCTCCCTCCGGGGGAGCTACAATGAGCAGTTCTTC. The chain joins TRBV7-2 to TRBJ2-1; D may be TRBD2 (6 bases). Trimming stripped 4 bases from V and 3 bases from J, with 13 bases between. Germline lookup yields CDR1 SGHTA and CDR2 FQGNSA. This CDR3 comprises 15 residues.

V and J are TRBV10-2 and TRBJ1-3; D remains unclear. Trimming pared 2 bases from V and 0 bases from J, leaving 8 bases between. This CDR3 contains 15 residues. Germline lookup yields CDR1 WSHSY and CDR2 SAAADI. The CDR3 sequence is CASSETRGSGNTIYF. The CDR3 DNA is TGCGCCAGCAGTGAGACGCGTGGCTCTGGAAACACCATATATTTT.

A few counts support this clone. The chain is built from TRBV2 and TRBJ2-3; possibly TRBD1 for D (6 bases). V was cut by 10 bases and J by 0 bases, with 14 bases left in between. Germline assignment: CDR1 SNHLY and CDR2 FYNNEI. The CDR3 is 14 residues long. CDR3 nucleotide sequence: TGTGCCAACACAGGGACCTTAAGCACAGATACGCAGTATTTT. This encodes CANTGTLSTDTQYF.

This chain connects TRBV28 to TRBJ2-7; TRBD1 agrees at 7 bases. There are 15 residues in the CDR3. Looked up from germline, CDR1 is MDHEN and CDR2 is SYDVKM. V gave up 7 bases and J gave up 8 bases; unmatched junction bases: 17. The CDR3 DNA reads TGTGCCAGCACCGAGACAGGGCCGAGTACTACGAAGCAGTACTTC. It is translated as CASTETGPSTTKQYF.

The chain is built from TRBV28 and TRBJ2-7, with 10 bases identical to TRBD1. The CDR3 covers 14 residues. The ends lost 8 bases at V and 4 bases at J; junction bases unmatched: 8. Per the germline V gene, CDR1 is MDHEN and CDR2 is SYDVKM. The chain's CDR3 is CASGRQGAGYEQYF. The CDR3 DNA follows: TGTGCCAGCGGCCGACAGGGGGCTGGGTACGAGCAGTACTTC.

This chain connects TRBV4-2 to TRBJ1-1, with D maybe TRBD1 (6 bases). There are 15 residues in the CDR3. Per germline, CDR1 LGHNA and CDR2 YNFKEQ. The germline V and J ends were trimmed by 0 bases and 10 bases, with 18 bases remaining between them. The CDR3 here is CASSQELDSESRAFF. The CDR3 bases are TGTGCCAGCAGCCAAGAATTGGACAGCGAGAGTCGAGCTTTCTTT.